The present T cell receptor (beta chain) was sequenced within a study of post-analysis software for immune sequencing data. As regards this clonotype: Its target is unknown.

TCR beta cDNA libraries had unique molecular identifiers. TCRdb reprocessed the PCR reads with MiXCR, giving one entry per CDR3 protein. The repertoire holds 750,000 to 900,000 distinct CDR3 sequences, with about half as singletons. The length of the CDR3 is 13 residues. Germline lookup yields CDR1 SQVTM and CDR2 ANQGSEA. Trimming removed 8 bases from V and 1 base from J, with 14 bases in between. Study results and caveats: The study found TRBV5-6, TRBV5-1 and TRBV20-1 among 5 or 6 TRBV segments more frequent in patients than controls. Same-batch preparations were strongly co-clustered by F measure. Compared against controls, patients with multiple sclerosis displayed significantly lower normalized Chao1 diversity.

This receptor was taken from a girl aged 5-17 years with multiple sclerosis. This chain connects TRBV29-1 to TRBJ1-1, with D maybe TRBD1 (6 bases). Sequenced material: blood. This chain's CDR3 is CSTTGFRNTEAFF. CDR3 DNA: TGCAGCACCACAGGGTTCAGGAACACTGAAGCTTTCTTT.